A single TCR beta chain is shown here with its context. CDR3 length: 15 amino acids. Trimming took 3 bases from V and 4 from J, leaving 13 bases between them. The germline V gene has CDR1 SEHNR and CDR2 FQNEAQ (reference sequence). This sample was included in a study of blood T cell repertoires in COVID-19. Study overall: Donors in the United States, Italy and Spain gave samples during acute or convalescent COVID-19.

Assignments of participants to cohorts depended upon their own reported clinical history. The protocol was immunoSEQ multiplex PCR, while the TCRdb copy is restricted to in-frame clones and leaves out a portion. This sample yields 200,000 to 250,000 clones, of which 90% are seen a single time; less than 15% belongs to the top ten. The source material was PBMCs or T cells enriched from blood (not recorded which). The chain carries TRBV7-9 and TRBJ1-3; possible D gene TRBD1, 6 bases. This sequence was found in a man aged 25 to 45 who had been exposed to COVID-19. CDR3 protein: CASSFTGTLGNTIYF. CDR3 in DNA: TGTGCCAGCAGCTTCACAGGGACATTGGGAAACACCATATATTTT. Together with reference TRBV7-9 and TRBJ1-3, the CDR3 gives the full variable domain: DTGVSQNPRHKITKRGQNVTFRCDPISEHNRLYWYRQTLGQGPEFLTYFQNEAQLEKSRLLSDRFSAERPKGSFSTLEIQRTEQGDSAMYLCASSFTGTLGNTIYFGEGSWLTVV.